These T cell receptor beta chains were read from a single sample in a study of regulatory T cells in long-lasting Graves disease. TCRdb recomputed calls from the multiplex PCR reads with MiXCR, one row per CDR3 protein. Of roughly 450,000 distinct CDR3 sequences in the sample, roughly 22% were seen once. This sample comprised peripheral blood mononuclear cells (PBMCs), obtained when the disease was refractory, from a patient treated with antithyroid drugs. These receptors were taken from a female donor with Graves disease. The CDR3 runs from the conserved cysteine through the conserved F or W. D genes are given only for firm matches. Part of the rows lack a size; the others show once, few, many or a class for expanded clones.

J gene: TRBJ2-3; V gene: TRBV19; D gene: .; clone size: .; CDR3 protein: CASTSPSTDTQYF; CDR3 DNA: TGTGCCAGTACATCACCGAGCACAGATACGCAGTATTTT
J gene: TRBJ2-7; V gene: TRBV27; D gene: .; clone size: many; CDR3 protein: CASSLSLQSYEQYF; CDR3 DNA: TGTGCCAGCAGTTTATCGCTTCAGTCCTACGAGCAGTACTTC
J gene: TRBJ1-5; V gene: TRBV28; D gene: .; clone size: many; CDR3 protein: CASSLYVGPQHF; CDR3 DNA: TGTGCCAGCAGTTTATACGTTGGGCCCCAGCATTTT
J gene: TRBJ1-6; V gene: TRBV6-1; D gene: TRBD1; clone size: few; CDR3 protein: CASSTPGQYNSPLHF; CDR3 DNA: TGTGCCAGCAGCACGCCGGGACAGTATAATTCACCCCTCCACTTT
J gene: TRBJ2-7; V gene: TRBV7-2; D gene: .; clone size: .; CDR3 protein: CASSPNPGPNYEQYF; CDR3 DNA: TGTGCCAGCAGCCCCAACCCAGGACCAAACTACGAGCAGTACTTC
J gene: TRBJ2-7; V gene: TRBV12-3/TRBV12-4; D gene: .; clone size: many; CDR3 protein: CASSEWGWTAAPYEQYF; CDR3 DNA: TGTGCCAGCAGCGAGTGGGGGTGGACAGCTGCCCCCTACGAGCAGTACTTC
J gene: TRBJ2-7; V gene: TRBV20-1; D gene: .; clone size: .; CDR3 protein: CSASRDGGAYEQYF; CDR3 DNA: TGCAGTGCTAGTCGCGACGGAGGGGCCTACGAGCAGTACTTC
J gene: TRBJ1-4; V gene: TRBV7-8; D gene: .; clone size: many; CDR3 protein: CASRRAGTNEKLFF; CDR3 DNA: TGTGCCAGCAGGAGAGCAGGGACTAATGAAAAACTGTTTTTT
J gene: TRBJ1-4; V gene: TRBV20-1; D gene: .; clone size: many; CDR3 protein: CSARDPARSNEKLFF; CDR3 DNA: TGCAGTGCTAGAGATCCCGCACGTTCTAATGAAAAACTGTTTTTT
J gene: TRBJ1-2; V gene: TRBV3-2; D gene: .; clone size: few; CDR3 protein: CASSQGVQGNYGYTF; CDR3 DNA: TGTGCCAGCAGCCAAGGCGTCCAGGGGAACTATGGCTACACCTTC
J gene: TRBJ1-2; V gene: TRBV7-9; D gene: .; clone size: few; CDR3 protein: CATEVGDAGGYTF; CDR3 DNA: TGTGCCACTGAAGTAGGGGACGCGGGAGGCTACACCTTC
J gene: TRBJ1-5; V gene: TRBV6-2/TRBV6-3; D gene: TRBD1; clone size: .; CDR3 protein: CASKGTGAGQPQHF; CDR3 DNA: TGTGCCAGCAAAGGGACAGGGGCTGGGCAGCCCCAGCATTTT
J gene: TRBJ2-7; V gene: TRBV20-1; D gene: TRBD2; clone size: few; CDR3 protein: CSARDWTSGGGEQYF; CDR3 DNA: TGCAGTGCTAGAGACTGGACTAGCGGGGGGGGGGAGCAGTACTTC
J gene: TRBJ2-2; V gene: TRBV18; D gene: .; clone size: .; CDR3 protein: CASSGHRAGELFF; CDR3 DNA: TGTGCCAGCTCAGGGCACAGGGCCGGGGAGCTGTTTTTT
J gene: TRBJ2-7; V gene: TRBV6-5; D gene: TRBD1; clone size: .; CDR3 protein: CASSYVRPLRDRFYEQYF; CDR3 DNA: TGTGCCAGCAGTTACGTAAGACCCCTCCGGGACAGATTCTACGAGCAGTACTTC
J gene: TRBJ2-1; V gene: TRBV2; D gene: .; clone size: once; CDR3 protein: CASWRETNNEQFF; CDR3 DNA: TGTGCCAGCTGGAGGGAAACGAACAATGAGCAGTTCTTC
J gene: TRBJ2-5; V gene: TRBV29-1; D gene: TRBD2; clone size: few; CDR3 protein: CSVGPAGGPGETQYF; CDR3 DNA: TGCAGCGTTGGTCCAGCGGGAGGGCCGGGAGAGACCCAGTACTTC
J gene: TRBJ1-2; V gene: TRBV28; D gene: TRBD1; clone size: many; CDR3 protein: CASSLFRDSLSVYGYTF; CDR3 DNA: TGTGCCAGCAGTTTATTTCGGGACAGTCTCTCGGTCTATGGCTACACCTTC
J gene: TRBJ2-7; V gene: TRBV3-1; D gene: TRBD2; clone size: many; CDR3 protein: CASSQDRGRVHEQYF; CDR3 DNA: TGTGCCAGCAGCCAAGATCGAGGGAGGGTCCACGAGCAGTACTTC
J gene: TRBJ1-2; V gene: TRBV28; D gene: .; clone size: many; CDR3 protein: CASSLSAGSGGYTF; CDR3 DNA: TGTGCCAGCAGTTTATCCGCAGGGAGTGGTGGCTACACCTTC